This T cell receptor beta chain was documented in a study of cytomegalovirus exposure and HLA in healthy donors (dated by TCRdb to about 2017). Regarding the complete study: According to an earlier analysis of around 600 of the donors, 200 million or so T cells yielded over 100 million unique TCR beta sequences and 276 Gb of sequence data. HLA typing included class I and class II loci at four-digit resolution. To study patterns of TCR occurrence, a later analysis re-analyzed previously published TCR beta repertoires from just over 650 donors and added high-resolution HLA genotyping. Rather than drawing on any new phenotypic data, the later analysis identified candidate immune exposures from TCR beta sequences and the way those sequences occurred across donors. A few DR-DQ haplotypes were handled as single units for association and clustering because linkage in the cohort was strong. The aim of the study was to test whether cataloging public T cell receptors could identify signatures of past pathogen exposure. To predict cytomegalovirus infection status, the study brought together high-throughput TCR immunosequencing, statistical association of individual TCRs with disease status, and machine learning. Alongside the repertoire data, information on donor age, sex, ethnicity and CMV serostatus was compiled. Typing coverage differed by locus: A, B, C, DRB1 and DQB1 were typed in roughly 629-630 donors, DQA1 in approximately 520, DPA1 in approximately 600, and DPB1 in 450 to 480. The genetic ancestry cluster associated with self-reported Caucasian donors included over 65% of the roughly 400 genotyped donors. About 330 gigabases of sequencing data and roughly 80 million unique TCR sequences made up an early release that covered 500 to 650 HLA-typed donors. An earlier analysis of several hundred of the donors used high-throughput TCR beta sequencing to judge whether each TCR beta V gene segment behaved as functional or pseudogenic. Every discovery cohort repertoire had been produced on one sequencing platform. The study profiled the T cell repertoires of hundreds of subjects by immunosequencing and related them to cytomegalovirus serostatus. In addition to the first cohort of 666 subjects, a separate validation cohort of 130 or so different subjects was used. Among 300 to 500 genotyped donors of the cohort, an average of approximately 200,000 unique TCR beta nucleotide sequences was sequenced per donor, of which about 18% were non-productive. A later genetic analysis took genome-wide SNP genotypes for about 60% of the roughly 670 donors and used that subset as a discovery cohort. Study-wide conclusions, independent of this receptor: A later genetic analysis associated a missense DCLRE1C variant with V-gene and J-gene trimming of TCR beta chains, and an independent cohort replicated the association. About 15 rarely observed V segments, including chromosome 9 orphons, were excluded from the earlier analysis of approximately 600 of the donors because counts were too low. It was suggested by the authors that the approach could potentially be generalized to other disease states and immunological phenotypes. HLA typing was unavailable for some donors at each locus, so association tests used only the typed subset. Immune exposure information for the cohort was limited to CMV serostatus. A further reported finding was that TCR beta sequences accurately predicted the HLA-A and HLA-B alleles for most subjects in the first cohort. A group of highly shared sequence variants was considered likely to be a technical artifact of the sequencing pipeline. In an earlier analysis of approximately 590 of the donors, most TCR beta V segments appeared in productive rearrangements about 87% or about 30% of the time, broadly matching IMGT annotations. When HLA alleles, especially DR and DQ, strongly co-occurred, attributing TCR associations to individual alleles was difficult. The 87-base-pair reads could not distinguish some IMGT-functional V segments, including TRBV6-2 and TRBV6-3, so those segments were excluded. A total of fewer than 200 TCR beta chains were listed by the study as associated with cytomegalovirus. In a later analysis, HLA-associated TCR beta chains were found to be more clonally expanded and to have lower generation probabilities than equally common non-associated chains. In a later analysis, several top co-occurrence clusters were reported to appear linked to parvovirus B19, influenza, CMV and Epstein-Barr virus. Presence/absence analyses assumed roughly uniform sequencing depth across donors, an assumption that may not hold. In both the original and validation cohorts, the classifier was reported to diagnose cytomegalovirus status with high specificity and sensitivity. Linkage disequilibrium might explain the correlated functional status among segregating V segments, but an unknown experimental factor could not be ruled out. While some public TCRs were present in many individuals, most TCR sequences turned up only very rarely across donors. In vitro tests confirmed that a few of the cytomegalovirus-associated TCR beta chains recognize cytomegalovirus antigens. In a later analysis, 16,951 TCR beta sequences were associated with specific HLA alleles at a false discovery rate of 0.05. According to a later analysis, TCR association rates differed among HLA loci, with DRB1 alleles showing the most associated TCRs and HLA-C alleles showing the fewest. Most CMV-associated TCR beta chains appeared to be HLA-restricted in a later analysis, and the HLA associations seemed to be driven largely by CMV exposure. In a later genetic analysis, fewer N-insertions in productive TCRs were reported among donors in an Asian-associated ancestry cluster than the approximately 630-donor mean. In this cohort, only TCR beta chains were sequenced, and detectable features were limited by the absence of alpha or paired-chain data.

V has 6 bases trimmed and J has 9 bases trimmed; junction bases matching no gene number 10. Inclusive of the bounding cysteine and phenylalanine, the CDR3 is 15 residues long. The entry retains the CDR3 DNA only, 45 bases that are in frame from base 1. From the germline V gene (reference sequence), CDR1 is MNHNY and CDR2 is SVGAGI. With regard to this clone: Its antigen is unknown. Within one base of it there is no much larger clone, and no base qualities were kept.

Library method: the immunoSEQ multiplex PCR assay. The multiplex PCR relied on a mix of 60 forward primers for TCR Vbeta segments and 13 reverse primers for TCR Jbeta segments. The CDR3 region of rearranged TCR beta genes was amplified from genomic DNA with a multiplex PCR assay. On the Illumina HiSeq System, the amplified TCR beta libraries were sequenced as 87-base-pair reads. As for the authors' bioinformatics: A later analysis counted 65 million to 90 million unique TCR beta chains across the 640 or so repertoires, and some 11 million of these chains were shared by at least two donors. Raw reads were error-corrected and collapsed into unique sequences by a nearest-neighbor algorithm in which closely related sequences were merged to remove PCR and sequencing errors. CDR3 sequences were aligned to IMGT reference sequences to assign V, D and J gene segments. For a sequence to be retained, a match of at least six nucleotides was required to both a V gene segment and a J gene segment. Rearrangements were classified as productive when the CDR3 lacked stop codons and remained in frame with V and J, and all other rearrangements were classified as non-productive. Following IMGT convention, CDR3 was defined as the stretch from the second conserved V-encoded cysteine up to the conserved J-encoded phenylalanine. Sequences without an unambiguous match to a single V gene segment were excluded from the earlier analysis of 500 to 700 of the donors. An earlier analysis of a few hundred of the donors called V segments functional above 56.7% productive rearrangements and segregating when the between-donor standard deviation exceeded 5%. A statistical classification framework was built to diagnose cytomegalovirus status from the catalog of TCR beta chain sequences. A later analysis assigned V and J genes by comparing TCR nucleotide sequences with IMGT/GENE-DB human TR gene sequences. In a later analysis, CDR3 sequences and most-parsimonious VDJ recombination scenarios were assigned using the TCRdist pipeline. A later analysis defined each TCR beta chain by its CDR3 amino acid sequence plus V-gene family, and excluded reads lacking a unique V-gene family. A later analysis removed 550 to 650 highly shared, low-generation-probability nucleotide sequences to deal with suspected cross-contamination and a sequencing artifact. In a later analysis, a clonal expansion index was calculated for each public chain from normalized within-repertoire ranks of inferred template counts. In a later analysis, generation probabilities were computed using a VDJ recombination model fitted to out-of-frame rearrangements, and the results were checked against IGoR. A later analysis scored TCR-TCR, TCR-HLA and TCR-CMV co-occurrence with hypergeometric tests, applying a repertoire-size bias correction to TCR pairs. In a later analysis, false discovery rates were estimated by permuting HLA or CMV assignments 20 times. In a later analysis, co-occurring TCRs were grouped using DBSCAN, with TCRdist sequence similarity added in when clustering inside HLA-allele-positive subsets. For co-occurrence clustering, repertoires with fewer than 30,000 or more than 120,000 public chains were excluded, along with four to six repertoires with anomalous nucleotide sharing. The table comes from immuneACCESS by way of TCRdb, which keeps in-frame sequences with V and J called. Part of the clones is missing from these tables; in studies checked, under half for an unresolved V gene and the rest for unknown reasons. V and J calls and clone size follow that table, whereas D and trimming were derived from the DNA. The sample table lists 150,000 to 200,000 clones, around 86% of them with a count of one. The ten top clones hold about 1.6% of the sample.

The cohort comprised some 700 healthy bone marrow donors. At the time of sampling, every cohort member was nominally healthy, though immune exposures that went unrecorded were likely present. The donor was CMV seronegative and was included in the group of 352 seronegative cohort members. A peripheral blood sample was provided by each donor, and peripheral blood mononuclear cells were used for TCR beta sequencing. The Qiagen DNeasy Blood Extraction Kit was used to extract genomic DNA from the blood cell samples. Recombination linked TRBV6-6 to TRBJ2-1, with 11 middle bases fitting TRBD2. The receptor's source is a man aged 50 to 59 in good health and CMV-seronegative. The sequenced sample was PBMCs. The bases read TGTGCCAGCAGATCAACTAGCGGGAGAATCGGTGAGCAGTTCTTC. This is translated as CASRSTSGRIGEQFF.